The 2 T cell receptor beta chains given below trace back to one sample, sequenced in a study of cytomegalovirus exposure and HLA in healthy donors (dated by TCRdb to 2017 to 2019). The library was made by the immunoSEQ multiplex PCR assay. A mixture of 60 forward primers for TCR Vbeta segments and 13 reverse primers for TCR Jbeta segments was used in the multiplex PCR. What TCRdb holds here is the immuneACCESS table cut down to in-frame rearrangements. Part of the clones is not present; checked against another copy, under half of the missing clones reflect an unresolved V gene, and the others are unexplained. This sample is represented by over 85,000 clones; approximately 78% of them were singletons. The leading ten clones occupy around 1.3% of the sample. Sequenced sample: PBMCs. These receptors were obtained from a woman under 40 in good health and CMV-seronegative.

The rearrangement uses TRBV7-9 and TRBJ2-5; possible D gene TRBD2, 5 bases. V was cut by 5 bases and J by 7 bases, with 17 bases left in between. Germline CDR1 reads SEHNR; CDR2 reads FQNEAQ (reference sequence). The length of the CDR3 is 14 residues. CDR3 protein: CASSILTGWATQYF. The DNA for the CDR3 is TGTGCCAGCAGCATACTGACGGGATGGGCGACCCAGTACTTC.

The chain links TRBV28 to TRBJ2-3; 11 bases are a match to TRBD2. Germline loops: CDR1 MDHEN, CDR2 SYDVKM. J lost 4 bases, V lost 6 bases, and 3 bases had no gene match. The CDR3 contains 14 residues. CDR3 amino acids: CASRQGLAADTQYF. The CDR3 region has the DNA TGTGCCAGCAGACAGGGACTAGCGGCAGATACGCAGTATTTT.